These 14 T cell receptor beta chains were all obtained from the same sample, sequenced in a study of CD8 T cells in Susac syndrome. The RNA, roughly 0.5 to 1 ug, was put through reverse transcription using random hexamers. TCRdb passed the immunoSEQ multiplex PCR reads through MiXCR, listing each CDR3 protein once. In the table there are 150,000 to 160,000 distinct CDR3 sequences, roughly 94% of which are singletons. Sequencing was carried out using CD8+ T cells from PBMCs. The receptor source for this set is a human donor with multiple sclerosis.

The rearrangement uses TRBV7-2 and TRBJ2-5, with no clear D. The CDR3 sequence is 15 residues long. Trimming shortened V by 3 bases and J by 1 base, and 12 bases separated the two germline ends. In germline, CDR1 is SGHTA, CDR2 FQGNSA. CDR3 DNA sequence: TGTGCCAGCAGCTTTTTAGGTGTCAGCCAAGAGACCCAGTACTTC. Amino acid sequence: CASSFLGVSQETQYF.

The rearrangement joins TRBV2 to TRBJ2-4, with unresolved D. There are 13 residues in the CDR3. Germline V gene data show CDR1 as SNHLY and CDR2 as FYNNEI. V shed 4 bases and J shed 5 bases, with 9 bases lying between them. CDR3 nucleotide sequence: TGTGCCAGCAGTGCGGTCAGTCAAAACATTCAGTACTTC. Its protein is CASSAVSQNIQYF.

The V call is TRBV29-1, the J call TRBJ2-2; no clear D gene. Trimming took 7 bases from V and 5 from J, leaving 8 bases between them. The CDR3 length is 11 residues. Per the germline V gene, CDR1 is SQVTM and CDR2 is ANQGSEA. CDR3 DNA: TGCAGCGCAAGTGGTACCGGGGAGCTGTTTTTT. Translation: CSASGTGELFF.

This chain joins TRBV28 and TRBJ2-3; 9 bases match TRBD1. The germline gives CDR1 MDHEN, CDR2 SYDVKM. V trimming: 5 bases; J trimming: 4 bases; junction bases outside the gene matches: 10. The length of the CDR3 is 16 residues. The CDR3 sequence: CASSLTGGTGADTQYF. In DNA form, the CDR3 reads TGTGCCAGCAGTCTCACAGGGGGCACCGGGGCAGATACGCAGTATTTT.

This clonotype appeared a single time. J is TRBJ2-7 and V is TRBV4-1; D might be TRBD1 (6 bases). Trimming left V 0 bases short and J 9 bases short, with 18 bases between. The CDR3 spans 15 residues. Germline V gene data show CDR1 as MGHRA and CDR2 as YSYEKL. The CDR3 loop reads CASSQDSDRWFAQYF. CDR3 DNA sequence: TGCGCCAGCAGCCAAGATAGCGACAGGTGGTTCGCGCAGTACTTC.

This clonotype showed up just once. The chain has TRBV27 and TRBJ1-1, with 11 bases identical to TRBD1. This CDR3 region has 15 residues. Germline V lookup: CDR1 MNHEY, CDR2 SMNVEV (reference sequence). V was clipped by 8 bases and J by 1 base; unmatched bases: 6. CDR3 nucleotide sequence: TGTGCCAGCCAGGACAGGGGGCGTGGGAACACTGAAGCTTTCTTT. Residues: CASQDRGRGNTEAFF.

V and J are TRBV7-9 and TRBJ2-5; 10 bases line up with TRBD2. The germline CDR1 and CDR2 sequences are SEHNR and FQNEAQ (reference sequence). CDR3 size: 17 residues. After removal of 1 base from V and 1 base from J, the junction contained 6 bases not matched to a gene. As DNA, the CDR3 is TGTGCCAGCAGCTTAGATCAACTAGCGGGACTCCAAGAGACCCAGTACTTC. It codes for CASSLDQLAGLQETQYF.

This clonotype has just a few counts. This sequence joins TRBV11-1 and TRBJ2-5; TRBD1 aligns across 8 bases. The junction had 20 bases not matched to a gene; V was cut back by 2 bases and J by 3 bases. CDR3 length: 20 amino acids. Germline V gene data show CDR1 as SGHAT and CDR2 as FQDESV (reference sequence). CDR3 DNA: TGTGCCAGCAGCTTATCGGTGGGGGACAGGCCGAAGGGGGCCGAAGAGACCCAGTACTTC. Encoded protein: CASSLSVGDRPKGAEETQYF.

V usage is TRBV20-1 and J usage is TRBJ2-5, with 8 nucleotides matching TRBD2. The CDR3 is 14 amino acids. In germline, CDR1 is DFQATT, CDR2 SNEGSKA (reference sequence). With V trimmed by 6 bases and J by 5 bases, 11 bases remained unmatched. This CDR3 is CSAGALAVLETQYF. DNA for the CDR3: TGCAGTGCGGGAGCACTAGCGGTGTTGGAGACCCAGTACTTC.

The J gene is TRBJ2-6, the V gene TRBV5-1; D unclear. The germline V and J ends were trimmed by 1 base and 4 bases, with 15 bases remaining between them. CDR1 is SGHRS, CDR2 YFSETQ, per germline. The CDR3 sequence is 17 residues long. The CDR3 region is CASSLNALSSGANVLTF. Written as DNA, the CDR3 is TGCGCCAGCAGCTTGAATGCCTTGAGCTCGGGGGCCAACGTCCTGACTTTC. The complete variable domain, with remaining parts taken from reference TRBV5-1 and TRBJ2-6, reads KAGVTQTPRYLIKTRGQQVTLSCSPISGHRSVSWYQQTPGQGLQFLFEYFSETQRNKGNFPGRFSGRQFSNSRSEMNVSTLELGDSALYLCASSLNALSSGANVLTFGAGSRLTVL.

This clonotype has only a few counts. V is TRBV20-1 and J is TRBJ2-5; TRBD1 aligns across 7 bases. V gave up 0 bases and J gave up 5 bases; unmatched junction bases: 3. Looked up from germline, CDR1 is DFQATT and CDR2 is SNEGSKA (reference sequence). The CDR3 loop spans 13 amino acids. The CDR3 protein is CSARDRGRETQYF. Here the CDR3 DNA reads TGCAGTGCTAGAGATAGGGGGCGGGAGACCCAGTACTTC.

The CDR3 protein is CASGGKGNYGYTF. CDR3 bases: TGTGCCAGCGGAGGTAAAGGAAACTATGGCTACACCTTC. J is TRBJ1-2 and V is TRBV27, with D hard to call. The germline V gene has CDR1 MNHEY and CDR2 SMNVEV (reference sequence). V gave up 8 bases and J gave up 2 bases, with 12 bases separating them. The CDR3 contains 13 residues.

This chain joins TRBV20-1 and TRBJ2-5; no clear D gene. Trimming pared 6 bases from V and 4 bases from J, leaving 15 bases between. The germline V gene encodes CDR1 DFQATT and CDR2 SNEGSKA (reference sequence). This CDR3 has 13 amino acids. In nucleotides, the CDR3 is TGCAGTGCCCGAGAGATCGGAGCAGAGACCCAGTACTTC. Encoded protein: CSAREIGAETQYF.

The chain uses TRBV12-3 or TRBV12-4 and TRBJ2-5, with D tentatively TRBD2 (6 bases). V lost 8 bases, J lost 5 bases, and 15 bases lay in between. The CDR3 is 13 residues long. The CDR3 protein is CASSMGGVETQYF. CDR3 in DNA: TGTGCCAGCTCGATGGGGGGTGTCGAGACCCAGTACTTC.